What follows are 32 T cell receptor beta chains derived from one specimen sequenced in a study of blood T cells in healthy people across ages. Combining a sample-barcoded 5' primer with a J-beta primer mix, a second PCR ran for 7 to 11 cycles. TCRdb reanalysed the 5' RACE reads using MiXCR and keeps one entry per CDR3 protein. This sample has 650,000 to 1,000,000 distinct CDR3 sequences; roughly 34% occur once, and the top ten carry roughly 13%. The specimen sequenced was blood. These receptors came from a young man in good health.

This clonotype showed up just a few times. This sequence joins TRBV7-2 and TRBJ1-1, with D hard to call. The ends were cut back, 4 bases at V and 4 bases at J, with 7 bases in the middle. The CDR3 is 12 amino acids. CDR1 is SGHTA, CDR2 FQGNSA, per germline. Here the CDR3 DNA reads TGTGCCAGCAGCTACATGAGCACTGAAGCTTTCTTT. Translating it yields CASSYMSTEAFF.

This clonotype was seen just once. The chain combines TRBV27 with TRBJ2-1, with a weak D call TRBD2 (6 bases). The CDR3 runs to 16 residues. Germline-derived CDR1 and CDR2 are MNHEY and SMNVEV (reference sequence). V lost 2 bases and J 10 bases, leaving 21 bases between the germline ends. CDR3 in amino acids: CASSLRPGTVPYEQFF. CDR3 nucleotides: TGTGCCAGCAGTTTACGTCCCGGGACTGTACCCTACGAGCAGTTCTTC.

This clonotype was seen a handful of times. The chain employs TRBV12-3 or TRBV12-4 and TRBJ1-1, with 9 bases lining up with TRBD1. V shed 7 bases, J shed 6 bases, and the junction held 15 bases outside the gene matches. This CDR3 spans 16 amino acids. The CDR3 sequence is CASTPIGTGLAAEAFF. The CDR3 coding sequence is TGTGCCAGCACCCCGATTGGGACAGGGTTGGCAGCTGAAGCTTTCTTT.

The rearrangement joins TRBV7-6 to TRBJ2-5; D may correspond to TRBD1 or TRBD2 (6 bases each). The CDR3 covers 14 residues. Germline V CDR1 and CDR2: SGHVS, FNYEAQ. Trimming took off 1 base at V and 7 bases at J, with 13 bases between the two ends. CDR3 residues: CASSLEGGAATQYF. The CDR3, as DNA: TGTGCCAGCAGCTTAGAGGGGGGCGCGGCGACCCAGTACTTC.

The chain joins TRBV28 to TRBJ2-6; D is unresolved. Germline assignment: CDR1 MDHEN and CDR2 SYDVKM. The CDR3 loop spans 17 amino acids. The V and J ends lost 3 bases and 1 base respectively, with 13 bases between them. Here the CDR3 reads CASSLLLFKSGANVLTF. CDR3 in DNA: TGTGCCAGCAGTTTGTTGTTGTTTAAGTCTGGGGCCAACGTCCTGACTTTC.

This chain connects TRBV6-6 to TRBJ2-3, with TRBD2 matching 8 bases. Germline V gene sequence: CDR1 MNHNY, CDR2 SVGAGI (reference sequence). Losses at the gene ends were 7 bases for V and 4 bases for J; bases not matched to a gene: 7. There are 14 residues in the CDR3. The CDR3: CASTRRGAADTQYF. The CDR3 DNA follows: TGTGCCAGCACGCGGCGGGGGGCGGCAGATACGCAGTATTTT.

V usage is TRBV7-2 and J usage is TRBJ2-5, with 8 bases matching TRBD1. V shed 5 bases and J 3 bases; nucleotides not matched to a gene: 14. From germline, CDR1 is SGHTA and CDR2 FQGNSA. This CDR3 is 17 amino acids long. The CDR3 here is CASSTVDRARGKETQYF. Written as DNA, the CDR3 is TGTGCCAGCAGCACAGTGGACAGGGCGAGGGGAAAAGAGACCCAGTACTTC. Together with reference TRBV7-2 and TRBJ2-5, the CDR3 gives the full variable domain: GAGVSQSPSNKVTEKGKDVELRCDPISGHTALYWYRQSLGQGLEFLIYFQGNSAPDKSGLPSDRFSAERTGGSVSTLTIQRTQQEDSAVYLCASSTVDRARGKETQYFGPGTRLLVL.

J is TRBJ2-7 and V is TRBV5-4; D may correspond to TRBD1 or TRBD2 (5 bases each). The CDR3 covers 16 residues. Germline V gene lookup returns CDR1 SGHNT and CDR2 YYREEE (reference sequence). The V gene lost 0 bases and the J gene lost 7 bases, with 20 bases spanning the gap. CDR3 coding DNA: TGTGCCAGCAGCTTGGGGGGGATGGGGGTATACAATGAGCAGTACTTC. Its protein is CASSLGGMGVYNEQYF.

The chain recombines TRBV18 with TRBJ1-1, with D unresolved. This CDR3 spans 13 amino acids. Trimming shortened V by 5 bases and J by 1 base, and 8 bases separated the two germline ends. Germline values: CDR1 KGHSH, CDR2 LQKENI. The CDR3 spells CASSATQNTEAFF. CDR3 DNA: TGTGCCAGCTCAGCAACACAGAACACTGAAGCTTTCTTT.

Only a few counts were recorded for this clonotype. At one boundary the junction diverges from the germline segment, which might be a read error. This chain uses TRBV5-1 with TRBJ2-3; either TRBD1 or TRBD2 may fit D (5 bases each). CDR1 is SGHRS and CDR2 is YFSETQ in the germline V gene. CDR3 length: 17 residues. The CDR3 DNA is TGCGCCAGCAGCTCCAAGGGTGGGGGAATGTTCACAGGTACGCAGTATTTT. Translating gives CASSSKGGGMFTGTQYF.

V gene TRBV3-1 combines with J gene TRBJ2-5; TRBD1 is a possible D gene (5 bases). The V and J ends lost 3 bases and 0 bases respectively, with 11 bases between them. CDR1 is LGHDT and CDR2 is YNNKEL in the germline V gene (reference sequence). The CDR3 totals 15 residues. In DNA form, the CDR3 reads TGTGCCAGCAGCCACTTCCGCAGGGACCAAGAGACCCAGTACTTC. This encodes CASSHFRRDQETQYF.

The chain joins TRBV7-2 to TRBJ1-5; 7 positions match TRBD1. The germline V gene encodes CDR1 SGHTA and CDR2 FQGNSA. CDR3 length: 17 amino acids. With 0 bases clipped from V and 4 bases from J, the junction kept 9 bases outside the gene matches. This chain's CDR3 is CASSLAPGTAKNQPQHF. CDR3 coding DNA: TGTGCCAGCAGCTTAGCCCCTGGGACAGCAAAAAATCAGCCCCAGCATTTT.

In the case of this clonotype: This sequence may be a read error, since a much larger clone differs from it by one base. The V call is TRBV2, the J call TRBJ2-3; D not certain. Trimming stripped 4 bases from V and 10 bases from J, with 12 bases between. From germline, CDR1 is SNHLY and CDR2 FYNNEI. The CDR3 length is 12 residues. This chain's CDR3 is CASSVYLGPQYF. Written as DNA, the CDR3 is TGTGCCAGCAGTGTTTATCTTGGTCCGCAGTATTTT.

The rearrangement links TRBV4-2 to TRBJ1-3; maybe TRBD1 (6 bases). Germline CDR1 is LGHNA and CDR2 is YNFKEQ. The CDR3 has 16 amino acids. The V end lost 0 bases, the J end lost 4 bases, and 13 bases lay between the germline ends. CDR3 residues: CASSQDPGQLGNTIYF. The DNA of the CDR3 is TGTGCCAGCAGCCAAGATCCCGGACAGTTGGGAAACACCATATATTTT.

This chain joins TRBV3-1 and TRBJ2-1; 7 nucleotides match TRBD1. Germline V gene lookup returns CDR1 LGHDT and CDR2 YNNKEL (reference sequence). CDR3 length: 17 residues. The junction had 9 bases not matched to a gene; V was cut back by 0 bases and J by 4 bases. The CDR3 DNA reads as TGTGCCAGCAGCCAAGATAAGGGACAGCTCAGTTACAATGAGCAGTTCTTC. It codes for CASSQDKGQLSYNEQFF.

J is TRBJ2-3 and V is TRBV5-4, with 9 bases fitting TRBD1. V shed 0 bases and J 6 bases; nucleotides not matched to a gene: 11. The germline V gene encodes CDR1 SGHNT and CDR2 YYREEE (reference sequence). The CDR3 runs to 17 residues. CDR3 residues: CASSLESFDRGSDTQYF. As DNA, the CDR3 is TGTGCCAGCAGCTTGGAAAGCTTTGACAGGGGGTCCGATACGCAGTATTTT.

The V call is TRBV12-3 or TRBV12-4, the J call TRBJ1-4, with D perhaps matching TRBD1 (6 bases). V was trimmed by 2 bases and J by 2 bases, leaving 12 bases between them. The CDR3 extends over 16 amino acids. The CDR3 bases are TGTGCCAGCAGTTTAAGGTCCCAGGGGACTAATGAAAAACTGTTTTTT. Protein product: CASSLRSQGTNEKLFF.

J is TRBJ2-1 and V is TRBV6-5; unclear D gene. This CDR3 has 14 residues. CDR1 is MNHEY and CDR2 is SVGAGI in the germline V gene. Trimming left V 8 bases short and J 4 bases short, with 15 bases between. The CDR3 region is CASHRVGPYNEQFF. Here the CDR3 DNA reads TGTGCCAGCCATAGGGTCGGACCATACAATGAGCAGTTCTTC.

This clonotype was counted many times. This sequence joins TRBV12-3 or TRBV12-4 and TRBJ2-5; D is perhaps TRBD2 (5 bases). V lost 10 bases and J 5 bases, leaving 11 bases between the germline ends. This CDR3 spans 11 amino acids. The chain's CDR3 is CATVRGETQYF. In DNA, the CDR3 is TGTGCCACGGTCCGAGGGGAGACCCAGTACTTC.

The V gene is TRBV6-2 or TRBV6-3, the J gene TRBJ1-1, with D possibly matching TRBD1 (5 bases). Deletions cut 2 bases from V and 1 base from J, with 8 bases between. Per the germline V gene, CDR1 is MNHEY and CDR2 is SVGEGT. There are 14 residues in the CDR3. CDR3 sequence: CASSYEGPNTEAFF. As DNA, the CDR3 is TGTGCCAGCAGTTACGAGGGGCCGAACACTGAAGCTTTCTTT.

A few counts support this clonotype. This rearrangement joins TRBV7-2 to TRBJ2-1, with TRBD2 matching over 12 bases. The V gene end was trimmed by 4 bases and the J gene end by 7 bases; junction bases not matched to a gene: 5. CDR1 is SGHTA and CDR2 is FQGNSA in the germline V gene. This CDR3 comprises 15 residues. The CDR3 region is CASSSGLAGNNEQFF. CDR3 nucleotide sequence: TGTGCCAGCAGCTCTGGACTAGCGGGGAATAATGAGCAGTTCTTC.

This clonotype was detected only a few times. CDR3: CASSLSGGGTITSPLHF. Written as DNA, the CDR3 is TGCGCCAGCAGCCTCTCCGGAGGGGGTACGATTACCTCACCCCTCCACTTT. The chain carries TRBV4-1 and TRBJ1-6; a possible D gene is TRBD1 (6 bases). Germline loops: CDR1 MGHRA, CDR2 YSYEKL. The V end lost 4 bases, the J end lost 10 bases, and 23 bases lay between the germline ends. The CDR3 consists of 17 residues.

This clonotype occurred a few times. This chain uses TRBV7-2 with TRBJ1-2, with D possibly TRBD1 on 6 matching bases. The CDR3 totals 15 residues. Germline lookup yields CDR1 SGHTA and CDR2 FQGNSA. V lost 5 bases, J lost 1 base, and 14 bases lay in between. CDR3 coding DNA: TGTGCCAGCAGCCCCGTGGGGGCGAATAACTATGGCTACACCTTC. This encodes CASSPVGANNYGYTF.

The rearrangement links TRBV9 to TRBJ2-5; D tentatively reads TRBD1 or TRBD2 (6 bases each). V was cut by 2 bases and J by 2 bases, with 13 bases left in between. Germline V gene sequence: CDR1 SGDLS, CDR2 YYNGEE. This CDR3 contains 15 residues. This CDR3 is CASSVHGGLQETQYF. In DNA, the CDR3 is TGTGCCAGCAGCGTCCACGGGGGCTTACAAGAGACCCAGTACTTC.

With respect to this clonotype: This may be a read error, as it is one base from a much larger clone. This chain joins TRBV7-3 and TRBJ1-2; TRBD1 agrees at 11 bases. This CDR3 is built from 16 residues. The germline V gene has CDR1 SGHTA and CDR2 FQGTGA. DNA for the CDR3: TGTGCCAGCAGCCTCACACCGGGGGACAGGGGGTTTGGCCACACCTTC. It specifies CASSLTPGDRGFGHTF.

The chain employs TRBV2 and TRBJ1-1; 9 bases map to TRBD1. After removal of 7 bases from V and 0 bases from J, the junction contained 6 bases not matched to a gene. The CDR3 totals 15 residues. Germline V lookup: CDR1 SNHLY, CDR2 FYNNEI. In DNA form, the CDR3 reads TGTGCCAGCAACTTTGGACAGGGGATGAACACTGAAGCTTTCTTT. This gives the protein CASNFGQGMNTEAFF.

There are many counts of this clonotype. This rearrangement joins TRBV9 to TRBJ2-5, with 9 bases matching TRBD2. The V segment lost 0 bases and the J segment 1 base; nucleotides outside the gene matches: 4. The CDR3 extends over 16 amino acids. Per germline, CDR1 SGDLS and CDR2 YYNGEE. This chain's CDR3 is CASSVGLAGIQETQYF. CDR3 coding DNA: TGTGCCAGCAGCGTAGGTCTAGCGGGGATCCAAGAGACCCAGTACTTC.

The chain recombines TRBV30 with TRBJ2-5; no reliable D call. Judging by the DNA end, TRBJ2-7 fits better; the J call may be wrong. The V gene's germline CDR1 is GTSNPN and CDR2 SVGIG (reference sequence). The CDR3 runs 14 residues. Here the CDR3 DNA reads TGTGCCTGGAGCATCCGCGATCTGTTTCGCGAGCAGTACTTC. This translates into CAWSIRDLFREQYF.

The gene calls are TRBV2 and TRBJ1-4; D uncertain. The CDR3 runs to 13 residues. CDR1 is SNHLY and CDR2 is FYNNEI in the germline V gene. Trimming took 8 bases from V and 10 from J, leaving 17 bases between them. CDR3 in amino acids: CASAGAAAGKLFF. The CDR3 bases are TGTGCCAGCGCAGGAGCCGCGGCGGGAAAACTGTTTTTT. Together with reference TRBV2 and TRBJ1-4, the CDR3 gives the full variable domain: EPEVTQTPSHQVTQMGQEVILRCVPISNHLYFYWYRQILGQKVEFLVSFYNNEISEKSEIFDDQFSVERPDGSNFTLKIRSTKLEDSAMYFCASAGAAAGKLFFGSGTQLSVL.

The chain recombines TRBV18 with TRBJ2-1; D perhaps matches TRBD1 (6 bases). The CDR3 has 16 amino acids. Trimming shortened V by 5 bases and J by 1 base, and 15 bases separated the two germline ends. The germline V gene has CDR1 KGHSH and CDR2 LQKENI. The CDR3 DNA reads TGTGCCAGCTCAGCACTTGTACAGGGTTCCTACAATGAGCAGTTCTTC. This codes for CASSALVQGSYNEQFF.

The chain links TRBV20-1 to TRBJ1-5; D is possibly TRBD1 (6 bases). V was shortened by 1 base and J by 3 bases, with 10 bases between the two germline ends. CDR3 length equals 14 residues. The germline CDR1 and CDR2 sequences are DFQATT and SNEGSKA (reference sequence). CDR3 nucleotides: TGCAGTGCTAGAGCCGGGGGGCCCAATCAGCCCCAGCATTTT. Encoded protein: CSARAGGPNQPQHF.

This chain links TRBV27 with TRBJ2-7, with D possibly TRBD1 on 7 matching bases. Germline V lookup: CDR1 MNHEY, CDR2 SMNVEV (reference sequence). V was trimmed by 4 bases and J by 2 bases, leaving 15 bases between them. CDR3 length equals 15 residues. The CDR3 nucleotides are TGTGCCAGCAGTTCGCGGGACAGACTGACCTACGAGCAGTACTTC. Protein: CASSSRDRLTYEQYF.